This entry features one TCR beta chain sequence. The antigen remains undetermined. The data were obtained in a study of T cell repertoires in cytomegalovirus infection. TCRdb passed the reads through MiXCR, listing each CDR3 protein once. The table records under 95,000 distinct CDR3 sequences, approximately 45% of them present only once. This CDR3 comprises 15 residues. Germline-derived CDR1 and CDR2 are LGHNA and YNFKEQ. Trimming removed 0 bases at V and 5 bases at J, with 13 bases between. The rearrangement uses TRBV4-2 and TRBJ2-5, with D perhaps TRBD1 (5 bases). This receptor was identified in a human donor in good health (CMV status not recorded). Some clones in this sample may be carry-over from other donors' samples. Sample: CD8+ T cells from cultured PBMCs, taken from culture after CMV antigen stimulation. This CDR3 reads CASSQDPGGAETQYF. The CDR3 DNA follows: TGTGCCAGCAGCCAAGACCCTGGTGGGGCCGAGACCCAGTACTTC.